Listed below are T cell receptor beta chains from one sample, sequenced in a study of blood T cells in healthy people across ages. Each CDR3 protein gets one entry after TCRdb re-called the 5' RACE reads with MiXCR. The table records about 1.5 million distinct CDR3 sequences, about 42% of them present only once. Material for sequencing was blood. These receptors originate from a woman under 30 in good health. CDR3s include the opening cysteine and the closing phenylalanine or tryptophan. Each record gives: clone size, J gene, V gene, D gene, CDR3 protein, CDR3 DNA. The D gene is left open where the match is weak. Clone size is given for some rows only: seen once, a few or many times, or a class if the clone is expanded.

>few|TRBJ2-1|TRBV29-1|-
CSVEWREQFF
TGCAGCGTTGAATGGAGGGAGCAGTTCTTC
>few|TRBJ2-5|TRBV7-2|-
CASSLLGAGTQYF
TGTGCCAGCAGCTTACTGGGAGCAGGGACCCAGTACTTC
>-|TRBJ1-2|TRBV9|-
CASSEVVGTSVYGYTF
TGTGCCAGCAGCGAGGTAGTCGGAACCTCGGTCTATGGCTACACCTTC
>-|TRBJ2-1|TRBV6-2/TRBV6-3|-
CASSFQREQFF
TGTGCCAGCAGTTTTCAGCGAGAGCAGTTCTTC
>many|TRBJ2-1|TRBV4-3|TRBD2
CASSQEAFRLAGVNEQFF
TGCGCCAGCAGCCAAGAGGCTTTTCGTCTAGCGGGAGTTAATGAGCAGTTCTTC
>-|TRBJ1-1|TRBV5-1|-
CASSLVKGNTEAFF
TGCGCCAGCAGCTTGGTAAAGGGGAACACTGAAGCTTTCTTT
>few|TRBJ2-6|TRBV6-5|-
CASSYSIMMSGANVLTF
TGTGCCAGCAGTTACTCGATCATGATGTCTGGGGCCAACGTCCTGACTTTC
>-|TRBJ1-2|TRBV6-5|-
CASCYDNYGYTF
TGTGCCAGCTGTTACGATAACTATGGCTACACCTTC
>-|TRBJ2-3|TRBV4-2|TRBD2
CASSQAVAGFTDTQYF
TGTGCCAGCAGCCAAGCAGTAGCGGGGTTCACAGATACGCAGTATTTT
>-|TRBJ1-1|TRBV29-1|-
CSVPDRLLNTEAFF
TGCAGCGTTCCAGACAGGCTACTGAACACTGAAGCTTTCTTT
>-|TRBJ1-2|TRBV7-2|-
CASSYADSRNYGYTF
TGTGCCAGCAGCTACGCCGACAGCAGAAACTATGGCTACACCTTC
>-|TRBJ2-1|TRBV5-1|TRBD1
CASSSGQGALGEQFF
TGCGCCAGCAGCTCCGGACAGGGGGCTTTAGGCGAGCAGTTCTTC
>few|TRBJ1-2|TRBV7-2|-
CASSLGGHPYGYTF
TGTGCCAGCAGCTTAGGGGGACACCCCTATGGCTACACCTTC
>many|TRBJ2-5|TRBV12-3/TRBV12-4|-
CASSLGRQYF
TGTGCCAGCTCCCTCGGGCGCCAGTACTTC
>once|TRBJ2-1|TRBV3-1|-
CASNQQPGPTAVFF
TGTGCCAGCAACCAACAACCGGGACCGACTGCGGTGTTCTTC
>-|TRBJ2-6|TRBV4-3|-
CASSQLWGGANVLTF
TGCGCCAGCAGCCAACTGTGGGGTGGGGCCAACGTCCTGACTTTC
>many|TRBJ1-2|TRBV7-2|-
CASSLPNGYTF
TGTGCCAGCAGCTTACCAAACGGCTACACCTTC
>-|TRBJ1-4|TRBV10-3|-
CAISGDNEKLFF
TGTGCCATCAGTGGGGATAATGAAAAACTGTTTTTT
>few|TRBJ1-2|TRBV11-2|-
CASTHRGEADGYTF
TGTGCCAGCACTCACCGTGGGGAGGCGGATGGCTACACCTTC
>-|TRBJ2-7|TRBV20-1|-
CSAMTEFLQTTYEQYF
TGCAGTGCCATGACAGAATTCCTTCAGACCACCTACGAGCAGTACTTC
>few|TRBJ2-3|TRBV20-1|-
CSAVWADTQYF
TGCAGTGCCGTGTGGGCAGATACGCAGTATTTT
>few|TRBJ2-1|TRBV15|-
CATSRGDLEQFF
TGTGCCACCAGCAGAGGAGACTTGGAGCAGTTCTTC
>few|TRBJ1-2|TRBV6-6|-
CASSYSSHQGSGYTF
TGTGCCAGCAGTTACTCGTCTCACCAGGGAAGTGGCTACACCTTC
>few|TRBJ2-5|TRBV2|-
CASSGAIWETQYF
TGTGCCAGCAGTGGGGCTATTTGGGAGACCCAGTACTTC
>-|TRBJ2-1|TRBV9|TRBD2
CASAARVVAGANEQFF
TGTGCCAGCGCAGCCCGGGTGGTAGCGGGGGCCAATGAGCAGTTCTTC
>once|TRBJ2-1|TRBV3-1|TRBD2
CASSPRRSGGGFNEQFF
TGTGCCAGCAGCCCTCGGCGGAGCGGGGGGGGCTTCAATGAGCAGTTCTTC
>-|TRBJ1-4|TRBV12-3/TRBV12-4|-
CASRGLSEKLFF
TGTGCCAGCAGAGGGTTATCAGAAAAACTGTTTTTT
>few|TRBJ1-6|TRBV11-2|-
CASSFDRRFHF
TGTGCCAGCAGCTTTGACAGGCGCTTCCACTTT
>-|TRBJ2-5|TRBV7-2|-
CASRKDETRETQYF
TGTGCCAGCAGAAAGGACGAGACGAGGGAGACCCAGTACTTC
>-|TRBJ2-4|TRBV27|TRBD2
CASSLWGGVEEQYF
TGTGCCAGCAGTTTATGGGGGGGGGTGGAAGAGCAGTACTTC
>few|TRBJ1-5|TRBV7-2|-
CASSYGDYNRPQHF
TGTGCCAGCAGCTATGGGGACTACAATCGACCCCAGCATTTT
>-|TRBJ1-2|TRBV9|TRBD1
CASNRGPDYGYTF
TGTGCCAGCAATAGGGGGCCTGACTATGGCTACACCTTC
>-|TRBJ2-7|TRBV4-3|-
CASSQDVGDEQYF
TGCGCCAGCAGCCAAGATGTAGGGGACGAGCAGTACTTC
>-|TRBJ1-2|TRBV3-1|-
CASSLISGGNYGYTF
TGTGCCAGCAGCCTAATATCTGGGGGGAACTATGGCTACACCTTC
>few|TRBJ1-4|TRBV4-3|-
CASSQEGVNEKLFF
TGCGCCAGCAGCCAAGAAGGGGTAAATGAAAAACTGTTTTTT
>few|TRBJ2-7|TRBV4-2|-
CASSQDWRGSYEQYF
TGTGCCAGCAGCCAAGATTGGAGGGGCTCCTACGAGCAGTACTTC
>-|TRBJ2-3|TRBV15|TRBD1
CATSRDRQGGSDTQYF
TGTGCCACCAGCAGAGATCGACAGGGGGGATCAGATACGCAGTATTTT
>few|TRBJ2-7|TRBV10-2|-
CASSESGTLIGEQYF
TGCGCCAGCAGTGAGTCCGGTACTCTGATTGGCGAGCAGTACTTC
>-|TRBJ2-7|TRBV9|-
CASSVGFDEQYF
TGTGCCAGCAGCGTAGGTTTCGACGAGCAGTACTTC
>-|TRBJ1-1|TRBV20-1|-
CSARTAGGTEAFF
TGCAGTGCTAGAACGGCGGGGGGAACTGAAGCTTTCTTT
>few|TRBJ2-1|TRBV6-6|-
CASKNRDEQFF
TGTGCCAGCAAAAACCGGGATGAGCAGTTCTTC
>once|TRBJ2-1|TRBV29-1|-
CSVEERLNEQFF
TGCAGCGTTGAAGAGCGCCTCAATGAGCAGTTCTTC
>-|TRBJ2-7|TRBV7-2|TRBD1
CASSLPRDRGHEQYF
TGTGCCAGCAGCTTACCCCGGGACAGGGGCCACGAGCAGTACTTC
>-|TRBJ1-1|TRBV4-1|-
CASSQEGRLNTEAFF
TGCGCCAGCAGCCAGGAGGGCAGGCTGAACACTGAAGCTTTCTTT
>-|TRBJ2-1|TRBV4-1|-
CASSQEKGYGQETQFF
TGCGCCAGCAGCCAAGAGAAGGGTTATGGCCAAGAGACCCAGTTCTTC
>many|TRBJ1-2|TRBV20-1|TRBD1
CSAAGTARTNYGYTF
TGCAGTGCAGCCGGGACAGCCAGAACTAACTATGGCTACACCTTC
>few|TRBJ2-7|TRBV6-1|-
CASQEPARASYEQYF
TGTGCCAGCCAGGAGCCGGCAAGGGCCTCCTACGAGCAGTACTTC
>few|TRBJ2-4|TRBV7-9|-
CASGRGNEQYF
TGTGCCAGCGGTAGAGGAAATGAGCAGTACTTC
>few|TRBJ2-3|TRBV30|-
CASGQPSPVNTQYF
TGTGCCTCCGGGCAGCCGTCCCCCGTTAATACGCAGTATTTT
>few|TRBJ2-3|TRBV5-1|-
CASSSAGTPDTQYF
TGCGCCAGCAGCTCGGCGGGGACTCCAGATACGCAGTATTTT
>few|TRBJ2-7|TRBV3-1|-
CASSQDQFSYEQYF
TGTGCCAGCAGCCAAGATCAGTTCTCCTACGAGCAGTACTTC
>few|TRBJ2-1|TRBV7-3|TRBD1
CASSLRDTGVYNEQFF
TGTGCCAGCAGCTTACGGGATACAGGGGTCTACAATGAGCAGTTCTTC
>-|TRBJ2-3|TRBV7-2|TRBD2
CASSLGASGFSTDTQYF
TGTGCCAGCAGCTTAGGGGCTAGCGGGTTCAGCACAGATACGCAGTATTTT
>many|TRBJ2-5|TRBV6-5|TRBD1
CASSYPGGETQYF
TGTGCCAGCAGTTATCCAGGGGGAGAGACCCAGTACTTC
>-|TRBJ1-1|TRBV14|-
CASSQDDSLNTEAFF
TGTGCCAGCAGCCAAGATGACAGTTTGAACACTGAAGCTTTCTTT
>few|TRBJ2-7|TRBV27|TRBD1
CASTNRGIGYEQYF
TGTGCCAGCACCAACAGGGGGATCGGCTACGAGCAGTACTTC
>-|TRBJ2-5|TRBV7-9|TRBD1
CASRDTGGSWQYF
TGTGCCAGCAGGGACACAGGGGGCTCTTGGCAGTACTTC
>-|TRBJ2-3|TRBV15|TRBD2
CATSREAGVYTNTQYF
TGTGCCACCAGCAGGGAAGCGGGAGTTTACACAAATACGCAGTATTTT
>-|TRBJ2-3|TRBV29-1|TRBD2
CSVPWTSGGVQYF
TGCAGCGTTCCATGGACTAGCGGGGGTGTGCAGTATTTT